This entry concerns a single T cell receptor beta chain. Its antigen is currently unknown. CDR3 length equals 13 residues. V was cut by 7 bases and J by 1 base, with 13 bases left in between. The germline V gene has CDR1 SQVTM and CDR2 ANQGSEA. The data belong to a study of T cell responses to AZD1222 COVID-19 vaccine. Study findings and constraints: Most donors were white British, females outnumbered males, and clonal diversity was possibly underestimated.

This table comes from immunoSEQ multiplex PCR, and its TCRdb copy is limited to in-frame clones, with some not included. The data show over 150,000 clones, with roughly nine tenths seen just once and roughly 5.8% held by the top ten. The sample was peripheral blood, taken on day 0 of MenACWY control vaccination. The V gene is TRBV29-1, the J gene TRBJ1-2; possibly TRBD1 for D (6 bases). This receptor was identified in an adult in good health. CDR3 loop: CSGADSNNYGYTF. In DNA form, the CDR3 reads TGCAGCGGCGCGGACAGTAATAACTATGGCTACACCTTC.